This T cell receptor beta chain was retrieved from a study of blood T cell repertoires in COVID-19. As for the study in general: The United States, Italy and Spain were the sources of the acute and convalescent COVID-19 samples. Sample material is recorded as cDNA or gDNA derived from T cells, B-cell-depleted T cells, or PBMCs.

This CDR3 is built from 15 residues. From germline, CDR1 is SGHVS and CDR2 FNYEAQ. V shed 0 bases and J shed 5 bases, with 13 bases lying between them. As originally analysed: Estimated nucleated cell counts came from reference gene primer amplification. The data were produced by immunoSEQ multiplex PCR, yet TCRdb's version contains in-frame clones alone and is incomplete. From that table come the V and J calls and clone size; the DNA was used to work out D and trimming. The sample has 120,000 or so clones; over 75% are singletons. The sequencing input was peripheral blood. This receptor was taken from a woman aged 80 or older with acute or convalescent COVID-19. This chain joins TRBV7-6 and TRBJ2-5, with D possibly being TRBD1 (6 bases). The CDR3 DNA is TGTGCCAGCAGCTTAGCCTCAAATAGGGGGGAGACCCAGTACTTC. Protein sequence: CASSLASNRGETQYF.